This T cell receptor beta chain was sequenced during a study of T-cell reconstitution after alpha-beta-depleted transplantation in children. Findings of the study overall: One year after transplant, T-cell counts and diversity came mostly from newly produced T cells. Several hundred expanded graft clones reportedly supplied alpha-beta T cells about two months after transplant. The study traced high day-60 TCRbeta diversity in some patients to surviving recipient T cells and thymic progenitors.

TCRbeta library preparation incorporated unique molecular identifiers. A single record per CDR3 protein comes from TCRdb applying MiXCR to the PCR reads. There are about 300,000 distinct CDR3 sequences in the sample; around 7.1% occur only once, and around 9.8% lies in the top ten. This clonotype was counted only a few times. Its antigen remains unknown. Germline CDR1 is MNHEY and CDR2 is SVGEGT. V was shortened by 6 bases and J by 3 bases, with 14 bases between the two germline ends. The CDR3 consists of 14 residues. This TCR derives from a female patient under 10 years old who had a stem cell transplant for Fanconi anemia, so the T cells may come from the graft donor. The V and J genes are TRBV6-2 or TRBV6-3 and TRBJ1-2, with D unresolved. The input for sequencing was peripheral blood, taken 360 days after TCRalphabeta/CD19-depleted stem cell transplant. DNA of the CDR3: TGTGCCAGCAGCCTAAACGGACCCCACTATGGCTACACCTTC. It encodes CASSLNGPHYGYTF.